This TCR beta chain stems from a study of blood T cell repertoires in COVID-19. V was cut by 5 bases and J by 0 bases, with 24 bases left in between. CDR1 and CDR2 (germline): SNHLY, FYNNEI. The CDR3 covers 19 residues. TCRdb's table, derived via immunoSEQ multiplex PCR, lists solely in-frame clones and lacks some. Of 75,000 to 100,000 clones listed, around 80% are singletons. Sequencing was performed on peripheral blood. V and J are TRBV2 and TRBJ2-3, with D perhaps TRBD1 (6 bases). The source of this sequence is a man in his fifties or sixties with active or convalescent COVID-19. As DNA, the CDR3 is TGTGCCAGCAGTCTTGGACAGATGCGGACCTATACTAGCACAGATACGCAGTATTTT. Translated: CASSLGQMRTYTSTDTQYF.